Below, 3 T cell receptor beta chains from the same sample are listed, as sequenced in a study of T cells in Graves' hyperthyroidism and ophthalmopathy. The source material, RNA transcripts, was used to amplify TCR beta CDR3 regions. The TCR CDR3 was amplified in a first-round RT-PCR using the HTBI primer set. TCRdb reprocessed the multiplex PCR reads via MiXCR and lists one record per CDR3 protein. The data hold roughly 840,000 distinct CDR3 sequences, with roughly 40% observed a single time. Material: blood. These TCRs come from a man aged 18 to 30 with Graves' hyperthyroidism.

This clonotype was counted only a few times. The chain recombines TRBV2 with TRBJ2-5; 9 nucleotides agree with TRBD2. V lost 6 bases and J lost 7; bases outside the gene matches: 6. Germline values: CDR1 SNHLY, CDR2 FYNNEI. CDR3 size: 13 residues. Written as DNA, the CDR3 is TGTGCCAGCAGCTTAGAAGCGGGAGGGACCCAGTACTTC. This sequence encodes CASSLEAGGTQYF.

The chain couples TRBV12-3 or TRBV12-4 to TRBJ1-3; D remains ambiguous. Trimming removed 4 bases at V and 15 bases at J, with 16 bases between. The CDR3 length is 12 residues. The CDR3 loop is CASSSVRNATYF. CDR3 coding DNA: TGTGCCAGCAGTTCAGTGAGAAACGCCACATATTTT.

The rearrangement uses TRBV5-1 and TRBJ2-7; 12 positions match TRBD1. This CDR3 is built from 16 residues. V trimming: 4 bases; J trimming: 3 bases; junction bases outside the gene matches: 8. Germline V CDR1 and CDR2: SGHRS, YFSETQ. This CDR3 is CASSKGTGGEYYEQYF. The CDR3 bases are TGCGCCAGCAGCAAGGGGACAGGGGGCGAGTACTACGAGCAGTACTTC. Drawing the rest from reference TRBV5-1 and TRBJ2-7, the complete variable domain is KAGVTQTPRYLIKTRGQQVTLSCSPISGHRSVSWYQQTPGQGLQFLFEYFSETQRNKGNFPGRFSGRQFSNSRSEMNVSTLELGDSALYLCASSKGTGGEYYEQYFGPGTRLTVT.